Listed below are T cell receptor beta chains from one sample, sequenced in a study of blood T cell repertoires in COVID-19. This table comes from immunoSEQ multiplex PCR, and its TCRdb copy is limited to in-frame clones, with some not included. The table lists roughly 380,000 clones, roughly nine tenths of them singletons. Material: peripheral blood. The source is a woman between 55 and 75 years old with COVID-19, enrolled during active disease. The CDR3 runs from the conserved cysteine through the conserved F or W. A D gene is named only where the DNA matches it firmly. Clone sizes are given selectively: once, few, many, or a class where the clone is expanded.

CDR3 | DNA | D | size | J | V
CASSLEGTAGVSYEQYF | TGTGCCAGCAGCCTCGAAGGAACAGCGGGGGTGTCCTACGAGCAGTACTTC | TRBD2 | . | TRBJ2-7 | TRBV28
CASSQSPSQRGGQETQYF | TGCGCCAGCAGCCAATCCCCCAGCCAGCGGGGGGGCCAAGAGACCCAGTACTTC | TRBD2 | . | TRBJ2-5 | TRBV4-1
CARNPGLAGGKNTGELFF | TGCGCCAGGAATCCGGGACTAGCGGGGGGGAAGAACACCGGGGAGCTGTTTTTT | TRBD2 | once | TRBJ2-2 | TRBV5-1
CAWSNRDSQFF | TGTGCCTGGAGTAATCGGGACAGCCAGTTCTTC | TRBD1 | few | TRBJ2-1 | TRBV30
CASSQVGAGRPKNIQYF | TGCGCCAGCAGCCAAGTGGGAGCGGGCAGACCGAAAAACATTCAGTACTTC | . | few | TRBJ2-4 | TRBV4-1
CASSLLQVGHGNQPQHF | TGTGCCAGCAGCCTCTTACAGGTTGGGCACGGCAATCAGCCCCAGCATTTT | . | . | TRBJ1-5 | TRBV6-2/TRBV6-3
CASSQAGTGVNYGYTF | TGCGCCAGCAGCCAAGCCGGGACAGGGGTTAACTATGGCTACACCTTC | TRBD1 | . | TRBJ1-2 | TRBV4-1
CASSPTSGGVQETQYF | TGTGCCAGCAGCCCAACTAGCGGGGGGGTCCAAGAGACCCAGTACTTC | TRBD2 | . | TRBJ2-5 | TRBV7-9
CASSIARGAFF | TGTGCCAGCAGCATCGCGCGCGGAGCTTTCTTT | . | . | TRBJ1-1 | TRBV3-1/TRBV3-2
CASSLIQNEQYF | TGTGCCAGCAGCTTAATCCAGAACGAGCAGTACTTC | . | . | TRBJ2-7 | TRBV7-9
CASRIDSTYGYTF | TGTGCCAGCAGAATCGACAGTACCTATGGCTACACCTTC | . | . | TRBJ1-2 | TRBV12-3/TRBV12-4
CASSYYGGDYTF | TGTGCCAGCAGTTATTACGGGGGTGACTACACCTTC | . | . | TRBJ1-2 | TRBV6-5
CASSRSGTGSGTEAFF | TGCGCCAGCAGCCGTTCCGGGACAGGGAGTGGCACTGAAGCTTTCTTT | TRBD1 | . | TRBJ1-1 | TRBV5-1
CASRLSGGGEQFF | TGTGCGAGCCGACTCTCCGGGGGAGGTGAGCAGTTCTTC | . | . | TRBJ2-1 | TRBV12-3/TRBV12-4
CASSQGTGQNTEAFF | TGTGCCAGCAGCCAAGGGACAGGGCAGAACACTGAAGCTTTCTTT | TRBD1 | . | TRBJ1-1 | TRBV3-1/TRBV3-2
CASSRQGTTEAFF | TGTGCCAGCAGTAGACAGGGGACCACTGAAGCTTTCTTT | TRBD1 | . | TRBJ1-1 | TRBV25-1
CASTSQAYNSPLHF | TGTGCCAGCACGAGTCAGGCCTATAATTCACCCCTCCACTTT | . | . | TRBJ1-6 | TRBV6-5
CASSLQGAPRYGYTF | TGTGCCAGCAGCTTACAGGGGGCCCCGAGGTATGGCTACACCTTC | TRBD1 | . | TRBJ1-2 | TRBV5-4
CASSSLGTTYQETQYF | TGTGCCAGCAGTTCACTCGGGACAACGTACCAAGAGACCCAGTACTTC | . | . | TRBJ2-5 | TRBV28
CASSSLARNEQFF | TGTGCCAGCAGTAGCCTAGCCCGCAATGAGCAGTTCTTC | . | . | TRBJ2-1 | TRBV2
CASSPDHRASYNEQFF | TGCGCCAGCAGCCCCGACCACAGGGCGTCCTACAATGAGCAGTTCTTC | . | . | TRBJ2-1 | TRBV4-1
CASGRGLSTDTQYF | TGTGCCAGCGGTCGGGGACTCAGCACAGATACGCAGTATTTT | . | once | TRBJ2-3 | TRBV5-6
CASSQGGGPSYEQYF | TGCGCCAGCAGCCAAGGGGGGGGACCTTCCTACGAGCAGTACTTC | TRBD2 | . | TRBJ2-7 | TRBV4-1
CASSYSRDWNTEAFF | TGTGCCAGCAGTTACTCAAGAGACTGGAACACTGAAGCTTTCTTT | . | . | TRBJ1-1 | TRBV6-5
CASSMTGLNTEAFF | TGTGCCAGCAGCATGACAGGGTTGAACACTGAAGCTTTCTTT | TRBD1 | . | TRBJ1-1 | TRBV7-6
CASSIGTGNQPQHF | TGTGCCAGTAGTATCGGGACAGGCAATCAGCCCCAGCATTTT | TRBD1 | few | TRBJ1-5 | TRBV19
CASSLRGIGELFF | TGTGCCAGCAGCTTAAGGGGAATCGGGGAGCTGTTTTTT | . | . | TRBJ2-2 | TRBV7-9
CASSRRGQSVPAFF | TGTGCCAGCTCGCGGAGGGGCCAATCAGTTCCAGCTTTCTTT | . | . | TRBJ1-1 | TRBV9
CASSPTGVQYGYTF | TGTGCCAGCAGCCCGACAGGGGTACAGTATGGCTACACCTTC | TRBD1 | . | TRBJ1-2 | TRBV3-1/TRBV3-2
CASSLLNSAFF | TGTGCCAGCAGCTTATTAAATTCAGCTTTCTTT | . | . | TRBJ1-1 | TRBV7-2
CASSLRTGADGYTF | TGCGCCAGCAGCCTGAGGACAGGGGCTGATGGCTACACCTTC | TRBD1 | . | TRBJ1-2 | TRBV5-1
CASSRGGNTEAFF | TGTGCCAGCAGTAGAGGTGGGAACACTGAAGCTTTCTTT | . | . | TRBJ1-1 | TRBV7-9
CATGDSASYEQYF | TGTGCCACTGGGGACTCGGCCTCCTACGAGCAGTACTTC | . | . | TRBJ2-7 | TRBV19
CASSFTPTGSDYGYTF | TGTGCCAGCAGTTTTACCCCAACAGGTTCCGACTATGGCTACACCTTC | . | . | TRBJ1-2 | TRBV6-5
CASSTEALLVPGNTIYF | TGTGCCAGCAGCACCGAAGCTTTGTTGGTTCCTGGAAACACCATATATTTT | . | few | TRBJ1-3 | TRBV9
CASSQDFFSEKLFF | TGTGCCAGCAGCCAAGACTTTTTTTCGGAAAAACTGTTTTTT | . | once | TRBJ1-4 | TRBV4-2
CASSSTGPGYTF | TGTGCCAGCAGCTCAACAGGCCCCGGCTACACCTTC | . | . | TRBJ1-2 | TRBV6-5
CASTIGQGTTYEQYF | TGTGCCAGCACCATTGGGCAGGGAACTACCTACGAGCAGTACTTC | . | . | TRBJ2-7 | TRBV6-5
CASSYLPRVGTEAFF | TGTGCCAGCAGTTACCTCCCCAGGGTGGGGACTGAAGCTTTCTTT | . | . | TRBJ1-1 | TRBV6-2/TRBV6-3
CASSQPPLTGYSYEQYF | TGCGCCAGCAGCCAACCTCCCTTGACAGGCTACTCCTACGAGCAGTACTTC | . | many | TRBJ2-7 | TRBV5-1
CASSQSKQDPVRPKNIQYF | TGCGCCAGCAGTCAATCCAAACAGGACCCAGTAAGACCCAAAAACATTCAGTACTTC | . | . | TRBJ2-4 | TRBV23-1
CASSQTGGYQPQHF | TGTGCCAGCAGCCAGACAGGGGGGTATCAGCCCCAGCATTTT | TRBD1 | . | TRBJ1-5 | TRBV3-1/TRBV3-2
CASGQTNTEAFF | TGTGCCAGCGGACAGACCAACACTGAAGCTTTCTTT | . | few | TRBJ1-1 | TRBV5-5
CASAGGQGLQPQHF | TGTGCCAGTGCGGGGGGACAGGGGCTTCAGCCCCAGCATTTT | TRBD1 | . | TRBJ1-5 | TRBV19
CASSQDRDQPQHF | TGTGCCAGCAGCCAGGACAGGGATCAGCCCCAGCATTTT | TRBD1 | . | TRBJ1-5 | TRBV3-1/TRBV3-2
CATRDRGDQPQHF | TGTGCCACCAGAGACAGGGGAGATCAGCCCCAGCATTTT | TRBD1 | . | TRBJ1-5 | TRBV24-1
CASSLGQGALNTEAFF | TGTGCCAGCAGCCTAGGACAGGGGGCTCTGAACACTGAAGCTTTCTTT | TRBD1 | . | TRBJ1-1 | TRBV5-4
CASSIQLGWEGTQYF | TGTGCCAGCAGTATCCAACTGGGCTGGGAGGGCACGCAGTATTTT | TRBD2 | . | TRBJ2-3 | TRBV6-5
CASRHWTVRRGGNEQFF | TGTGCCAGTAGGCACTGGACAGTGAGACGGGGGGGCAATGAGCAGTTCTTC | TRBD2 | once | TRBJ2-1 | TRBV19